A single sample gave rise to the 23 T cell receptor beta chains below, sequenced in a study of OX40 agonist ivuxolimab in advanced cancers. Produced via immunoSEQ multiplex PCR; TCRdb's table is partial and in-frame only. This sample yields about 50,000 clones, of which 80% to 95% are seen a single time; around 6.7% belongs to the top ten. Material: CD4+ or CD8+ T cells sorted from blood, obtained in a trial of the OX40 agonist ivuxolimab. These receptors came from an adult with an advanced solid tumor such as melanoma, head and neck, liver or kidney cancer.

This chain joins TRBV5-6 and TRBJ1-2; TRBD1 aligns across 8 bases. Losses at the gene ends were 0 bases for V and 8 bases for J; bases not matched to a gene: 6. This CDR3 is built from 14 residues. Germline V CDR1 and CDR2: SGHDT, YYEEEE. The CDR3 sequence is CASSLGRGRGGYTF. The CDR3 DNA sequence: TGTGCCAGCAGCTTGGGCAGGGGGCGCGGGGGCTACACCTTC.

The chain employs TRBV11-2 and TRBJ1-1; no reliable D call. The V gene's germline CDR1 is SGHAT and CDR2 FQNNGV. Trimming removed 4 bases from V and 1 base from J, with 10 bases in between. This CDR3 contains 14 residues. CDR3 loop: CASSSGRGNTEAFF. CDR3 sequence (DNA): TGTGCCAGCAGCTCCGGACGTGGGAACACTGAAGCTTTCTTT. Looking up the rest from reference TRBV11-2 and TRBJ1-1 gives the full variable domain: EAGVAQSPRYKIIEKRQSVAFWCNPISGHATLYWYQQILGQGPKLLIQFQNNGVVDDSQLPKDRFSAERLKGVDSTLKIQPAKLEDSAVYLCASSSGRGNTEAFFGQGTRLTVV.

This clone was found once. The chain joins TRBV5-1 to TRBJ2-2; D may be TRBD1 or TRBD2 (5 bases each). V was shortened by 5 bases and J by 4 bases, with 18 bases between the two germline ends. Germline CDR1 SGHRS, CDR2 YFSETQ. The CDR3 is 16 residues long. CDR3 in amino acids: CASSFSTGPRTGELFF. The CDR3 DNA is TGCGCCAGCAGTTTCTCTACGGGGCCGCGCACCGGGGAGCTGTTTTTT.

This clone was observed once. The J gene is TRBJ2-3, the V gene TRBV27; 10 bases map to TRBD1. V was clipped by 0 bases and J by 0 bases; unmatched bases: 3. CDR1 is MNHEY, CDR2 SMNVEV, per germline (reference sequence). This CDR3 has 17 residues. The CDR3 region is CASSLSGDRGSTDTQYF. The CDR3, as DNA: TGTGCCAGCAGTTTATCCGGGGACAGGGGAAGCACAGATACGCAGTATTTT.

The rearrangement joins TRBV9 to TRBJ1-5; D is uncertain. V was clipped by 0 bases and J by 3 bases, with 7 bases between them. Germline V gives CDR1 SGDLS, CDR2 YYNGEE. This CDR3 comprises 14 residues. CDR3 protein: CASSVGQANQPQHF. In DNA form, the CDR3 reads TGTGCCAGCAGCGTAGGGCAGGCCAATCAGCCCCAGCATTTT.

V gene TRBV7-9 combines with J gene TRBJ2-1; D call uncertain. This CDR3 spans 16 amino acids. CDR1 and CDR2 from the germline V gene are SEHNR and FQNEAQ (reference sequence). With 0 bases removed from V and 4 bases from J, the gap between germline ends came to 13 bases. CDR3 amino acids: CASSLAPRLGYNEQFF. The CDR3 DNA sequence: TGTGCCAGCAGCTTAGCCCCCCGCCTAGGGTACAATGAGCAGTTCTTC.

The CDR3 is CASSPISTGVNTGELFF. In DNA, the CDR3 is TGTGCCAGCAGCCCTATCAGTACAGGGGTTAACACCGGGGAGCTGTTTTTT. The chain uses TRBV14 and TRBJ2-2; 7 nucleotides align to TRBD1. Trimming took 4 bases from V and 2 from J; bases not matched to a gene: 10. The CDR3 loop spans 17 amino acids. Germline CDR1 and CDR2: SGHDN and FVKESK.

The V call is TRBV28, the J call TRBJ2-7; TRBD1 matches 7 bases. J gave up 2 bases and V 1 base, and 5 bases lay outside the gene matches. The CDR3 is made up of 15 amino acids. CDR1 and CDR2 (germline): MDHEN, SYDVKM. The CDR3 DNA reads as TGTGCCAGCAGTTTATTCCGGGACAGTCCCTACGAGCAGTACGTC. Translating it yields CASSLFRDSPYEQYV.

CDR3 amino acids: CASSATWGSNQPQHF. The CDR3 bases are TGTGCCAGCAGTGCGACGTGGGGGAGCAATCAGCCCCAGCATTTT. V gene TRBV6-1 combines with J gene TRBJ1-5, with a tentative D call TRBD1 (5 bases). The CDR3 is 15 amino acids. Trimming stripped 4 bases from V and 1 base from J, with 11 bases between. The germline V gene has CDR1 MNHNS and CDR2 SASEGT.

The chain joins TRBV2 to TRBJ1-1, with D hard to call. V was trimmed by 9 bases and J by 4 bases, leaving 18 bases between them. The CDR3 has 14 amino acids. Germline V CDR1 and CDR2: SNHLY, FYNNEI. CDR3 protein: CASVVLAGSTEAFF. CDR3 coding DNA: TGTGCCAGTGTAGTCTTGGCCGGGTCCACTGAAGCTTTCTTT.

This clone was picked up one time. The rearrangement joins TRBV29-1 to TRBJ2-7, with D tentatively TRBD1 or TRBD2 (7 bases each). The CDR3 has 14 residues. Germline V gene sequence: CDR1 SQVTM, CDR2 ANQGSEA. V shed 3 bases and J shed 0 bases, with 12 bases lying between them. CDR3 protein: CSVDGRDSSYEQYF. Written as DNA, the CDR3 is TGCAGCGTTGATGGGAGGGACAGCTCCTACGAGCAGTACTTC.

V usage is TRBV28 and J usage is TRBJ2-7; the D gene could be TRBD1 or TRBD2 (6 bases each). The CDR3 extends over 15 amino acids. Between the trimmed V and J ends, which lost 6 bases and 7 bases, there was a span of 22 bases. CDR1 is MDHEN and CDR2 is SYDVKM in the germline V gene. DNA of the CDR3: TGTGCCAGCAGGCCGAAGGGGGGTTACCTAGGGGAGCAGTACGTC. Translation gives CASRPKGGYLGEQYV.

The rearrangement joins TRBV27 to TRBJ1-2, with 7 bases that match TRBD1. The CDR3 has 14 amino acids. V shed 4 bases, J shed 2 bases, and the junction held 4 bases outside the gene matches. Germline V gene sequence: CDR1 MNHEY, CDR2 SMNVEV (reference sequence). In nucleotides, the CDR3 is TGTGCCAGCAGTTCTCAGACAGGGAACTATGGCTACACCTTC. It codes for CASSSQTGNYGYTF.

The CDR3 bases are TGTGCCAGCAGTCAAGGGACAGGAGGGCCTTACAGCAATCAGCCCCAGCATTTT. It codes for CASSQGTGGPYSNQPQHF. The V call is TRBV28, the J call TRBJ1-5; 8 bases are a match to TRBD1. CDR3 length: 18 residues. The V and J ends lost 5 bases and 1 base, in that order; junction bases with no gene match: 13. Germline V lookup: CDR1 MDHEN, CDR2 SYDVKM.

The chain uses TRBV25-1 and TRBJ1-6; D is perhaps TRBD1 (6 bases). V lost 4 bases and J 6 bases, leaving 16 bases between the germline ends. CDR1 is MGHDK, CDR2 SYGVNS, per germline. The CDR3 is 16 residues long. The CDR3 sequence is CASSGGGVGSNSPLHF. In DNA form, the CDR3 reads TGTGCCAGCAGTGGAGGGGGGGTGGGCTCTAATTCACCCCTCCACTTT.

The chain recombines TRBV27 with TRBJ2-5; D is perhaps TRBD2 (7 bases). The length of the CDR3 is 14 residues. From germline, CDR1 is MNHEY and CDR2 SMNVEV (reference sequence). V lost 5 bases and J lost 5, with 15 bases in between. In DNA, the CDR3 is TGTGCCAGCAGTCCAGAGGGGAGGGGGGAGACCCAGTACTTC. This encodes CASSPEGRGETQYF.

V is TRBV25-1 and J is TRBJ2-7; no reliable D call. V lost 3 bases and J lost 3, with 15 bases in between. This CDR3 is 15 amino acids long. Per germline, CDR1 MGHDK and CDR2 SYGVNS. The CDR3, as DNA: TGTGCCAGCAGTGACGGCCCGGGTGTTTACTACGAGCAGTACTTC. Translation gives CASSDGPGVYYEQYF.

This sequence joins TRBV5-1 and TRBJ1-1, with TRBD1 matching 10 bases. This CDR3 contains 16 residues. After removal of 4 bases from V and 0 bases from J, the junction contained 6 bases not matched to a gene. CDR1 is SGHRS and CDR2 is YFSETQ in the germline V gene. The CDR3 sequence: CASSIGQGVMNTEAFF. CDR3 DNA: TGCGCCAGCAGCATAGGACAGGGGGTGATGAACACTGAAGCTTTCTTT.

The V call is TRBV18, the J call TRBJ2-1, with 7 nucleotides matching TRBD1. Germline V gene data show CDR1 as KGHSH and CDR2 as LQKENI. CDR3 length equals 14 residues. V was clipped by 4 bases and J by 8 bases; unmatched bases: 8. DNA of the CDR3: TGTGCCAGCTCACTCTCGACAGGGTGGGATGAGCAGTTCTTC. Its translation: CASSLSTGWDEQFF.

This chain joins TRBV27 and TRBJ2-2; D not resolved. Trimming removed 6 bases from V and 0 bases from J, with 14 bases in between. The CDR3 has 16 amino acids. Germline CDR1 is MNHEY and CDR2 is SMNVEV (reference sequence). This chain's CDR3 is CASSPVVKANTGELFF. The CDR3 bases are TGTGCCAGCAGCCCAGTGGTCAAGGCGAACACCGGGGAGCTGTTTTTT.

This clone occurred a few times. The chain combines TRBV11-2 with TRBJ2-5, with 7 positions matching TRBD1. Germline V CDR1 and CDR2: SGHAT, FQNNGV. This CDR3 is built from 13 residues. The trim removed 2 bases at V and 6 bases at J, leaving 3 bases unmatched. The CDR3: CASSLWDSQTQYF. The DNA for the CDR3 is TGTGCCAGCAGCTTATGGGACAGCCAGACCCAGTACTTC.

The chain carries TRBV6-6 and TRBJ2-1, with D hard to call. V lost 2 bases, J lost 9 bases, and 5 bases lay in between. Germline values: CDR1 MNHNY, CDR2 SVGAGI (reference sequence). The CDR3 loop spans 11 amino acids. The CDR3 protein is CASSYHGEQFF. Written as DNA, the CDR3 is TGTGCCAGCAGTTACCACGGTGAGCAGTTCTTC.

The gene calls are TRBV9 and TRBJ2-3, with D possibly matching TRBD2 (6 bases). V lost 0 bases to trimming and J lost 4 bases, with 12 bases between them. Per the germline V gene, CDR1 is SGDLS and CDR2 is YYNGEE. The CDR3 is 15 amino acids. The CDR3 is CASSVDGGKADTQYF. DNA for the CDR3: TGTGCCAGCAGCGTAGATGGGGGGAAGGCAGATACGCAGTATTTT.